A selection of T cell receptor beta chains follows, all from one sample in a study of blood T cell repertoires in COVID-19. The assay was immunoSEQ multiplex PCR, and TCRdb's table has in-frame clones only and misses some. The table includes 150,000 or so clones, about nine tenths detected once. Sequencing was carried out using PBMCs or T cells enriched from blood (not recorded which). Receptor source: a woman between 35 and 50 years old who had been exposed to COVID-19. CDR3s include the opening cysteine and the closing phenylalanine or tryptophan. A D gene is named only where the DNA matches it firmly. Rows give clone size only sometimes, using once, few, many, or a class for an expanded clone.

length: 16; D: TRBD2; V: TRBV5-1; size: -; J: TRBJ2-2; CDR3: CASSLGTSGNTGELFF; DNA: TGCGCCAGCAGCCTAGGGACTAGCGGGAACACCGGGGAGCTGTTTTTT
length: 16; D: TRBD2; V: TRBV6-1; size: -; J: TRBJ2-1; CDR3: CASSELAGYSYNEQFF; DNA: TGTGCCAGCAGTGAACTAGCGGGCTACTCCTACAATGAGCAGTTCTTC
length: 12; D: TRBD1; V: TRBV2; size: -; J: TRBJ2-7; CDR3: CASRQGAYEQYF; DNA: TGTGCCAGCCGACAGGGTGCCTACGAGCAGTACTTC
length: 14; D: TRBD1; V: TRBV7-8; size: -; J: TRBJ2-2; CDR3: CASSPDRVTGELFF; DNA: TGTGCCAGCAGCCCGGACAGGGTAACCGGGGAGCTGTTTTTT
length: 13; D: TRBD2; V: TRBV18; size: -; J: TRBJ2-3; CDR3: CASSPAGGGGQYF; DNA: TGTGCCAGCTCACCAGCGGGTGGCGGGGGGCAGTATTTT
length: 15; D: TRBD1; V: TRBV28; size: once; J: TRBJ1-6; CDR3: CASSPPTGQRSPLHF; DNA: TGTGCCAGCAGTCCCCCGACAGGGCAGAGATCACCCCTCCACTTT
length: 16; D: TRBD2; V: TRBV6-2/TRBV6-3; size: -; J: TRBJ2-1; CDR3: CASSYPSGGVYNEQFF; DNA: TGTGCCAGCAGTTACCCTAGCGGGGGGGTCTACAATGAGCAGTTCTTC
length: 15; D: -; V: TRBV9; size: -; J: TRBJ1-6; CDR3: CASSVDPGTNSPLHF; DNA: TGTGCCAGCAGCGTAGATCCAGGAACTAATTCACCCCTCCACTTT
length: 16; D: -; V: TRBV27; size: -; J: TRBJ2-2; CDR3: CASSNPQRGKNGELFF; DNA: TGTGCCAGCAGTAACCCACAGAGGGGGAAAAACGGGGAGCTGTTTTTT
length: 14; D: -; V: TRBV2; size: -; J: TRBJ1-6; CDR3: CASSIQRINSPLHF; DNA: TGTGCCAGCAGTATACAGAGAATTAATTCACCCCTCCACTTT
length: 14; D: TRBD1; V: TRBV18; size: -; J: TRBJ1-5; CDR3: CASSPGQRESAQHF; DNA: TGTGCCAGCTCACCGGGACAGCGCGAATCGGCCCAGCATTTT
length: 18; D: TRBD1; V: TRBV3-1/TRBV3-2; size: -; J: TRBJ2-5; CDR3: CASSQESYTDRGFKTQYF; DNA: TGTGCCAGCAGCCAAGAGAGTTACACTGACAGGGGTTTCAAGACCCAGTACTTC
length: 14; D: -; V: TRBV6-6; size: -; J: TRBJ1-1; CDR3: CASTGVQGNTEAFF; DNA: TGTGCCAGCACCGGAGTACAGGGTAACACTGAAGCTTTCTTT
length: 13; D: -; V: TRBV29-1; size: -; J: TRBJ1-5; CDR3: CSVAFSGNQPQHF; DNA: TGCAGCGTTGCTTTCTCAGGTAATCAGCCCCAGCATTTT
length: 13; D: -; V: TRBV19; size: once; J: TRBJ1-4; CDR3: CASSGPFNEKLFF; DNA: TGTGCCAGTAGTGGGCCGTTTAATGAAAAACTGTTTTTT
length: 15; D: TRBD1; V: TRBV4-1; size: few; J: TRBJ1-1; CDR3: CASSAKLNRGTEAFF; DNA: TGCGCCAGCAGCGCTAAACTAAACAGGGGCACTGAAGCTTTCTTT
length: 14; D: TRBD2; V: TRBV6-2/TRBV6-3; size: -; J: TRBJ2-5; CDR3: CASSYGTSVETQYF; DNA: TGTGCCAGCAGTTACGGGACTAGCGTAGAGACCCAGTACTTC
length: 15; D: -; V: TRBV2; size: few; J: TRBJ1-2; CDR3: CASSSNQGGVYGYTF; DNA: TGTGCCAGCAGCTCAAACCAGGGAGGGGTCTATGGCTACACCTTC
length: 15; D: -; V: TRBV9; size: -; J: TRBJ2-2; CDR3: CASSEMGAITGELFF; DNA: TGTGCCAGCAGCGAAATGGGGGCGATCACCGGGGAGCTGTTTTTT
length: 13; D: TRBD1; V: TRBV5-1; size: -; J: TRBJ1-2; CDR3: CASSGGQNYGYTF; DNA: TGCGCCAGCAGCGGGGGACAGAACTATGGCTACACCTTC
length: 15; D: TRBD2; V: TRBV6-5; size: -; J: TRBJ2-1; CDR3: CASSSPGLANNEQFF; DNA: TGTGCCAGCAGTTCACCGGGACTAGCAAACAATGAGCAGTTCTTC
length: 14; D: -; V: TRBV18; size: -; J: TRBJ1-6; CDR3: CASSPPSGDSPLHF; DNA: TGTGCCAGCTCACCACCGTCAGGGGATTCACCCCTCCACTTT
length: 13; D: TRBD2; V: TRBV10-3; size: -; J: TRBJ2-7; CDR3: CAIGLAGLYEQYF; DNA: TGTGCCATCGGACTAGCGGGACTCTACGAGCAGTACTTC
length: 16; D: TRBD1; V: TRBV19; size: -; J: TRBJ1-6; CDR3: CASSLGTGRGGSPLHF; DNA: TGTGCCAGTAGTCTCGGGACAGGGCGAGGGGGTTCACCCCTCCACTTT
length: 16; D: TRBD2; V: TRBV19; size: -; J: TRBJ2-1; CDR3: CASSARGGSFYNEQFF; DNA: TGTGCCAGTAGTGCCCGGGGCGGGAGCTTCTACAATGAGCAGTTCTTC
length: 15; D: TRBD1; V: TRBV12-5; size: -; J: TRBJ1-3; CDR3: CASGLTRTGGNTIYF; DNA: TGTGCTAGTGGTTTGACACGGACAGGGGGAAACACCATATATTTT
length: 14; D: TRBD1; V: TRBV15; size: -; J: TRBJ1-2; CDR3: CATSRPRGLTDYTF; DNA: TGTGCCACCAGCAGACCGAGGGGGCTAACGGACTACACCTTC
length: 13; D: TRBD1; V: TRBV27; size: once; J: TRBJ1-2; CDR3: CASRPGTGGGYTF; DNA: TGTGCCAGCAGGCCCGGGACAGGGGGTGGCTACACCTTC
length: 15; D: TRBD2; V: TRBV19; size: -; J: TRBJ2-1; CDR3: CASSITSGSLDEQFF; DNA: TGTGCCAGTAGTATTACTAGCGGGAGTCTGGATGAGCAGTTCTTC
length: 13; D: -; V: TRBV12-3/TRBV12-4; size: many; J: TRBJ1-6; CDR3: CASSRRSNSPLHF; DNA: TGTGCCAGCAGCCGCAGAAGTAATTCACCCCTCCACTTT
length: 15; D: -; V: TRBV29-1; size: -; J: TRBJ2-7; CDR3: CSVGTPGQSSYEQYF; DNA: TGCAGCGTTGGAACTCCGGGACAAAGCTCCTACGAGCAGTACTTC
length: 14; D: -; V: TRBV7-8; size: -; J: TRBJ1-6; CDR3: CASSYQTGLSPLHF; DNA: TGTGCCAGCAGCTACCAAACAGGGTTGTCACCCCTCCACTTT
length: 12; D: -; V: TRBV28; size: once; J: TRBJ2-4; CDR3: CASSLAKNIQYF; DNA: TGTGCCAGCAGTCTAGCCAAAAACATTCAGTACTTC
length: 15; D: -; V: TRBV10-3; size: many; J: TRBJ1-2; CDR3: CAISVLGGRSYGYTF; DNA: TGTGCCATCAGTGTCCTGGGGGGACGGAGCTATGGCTACACCTTC
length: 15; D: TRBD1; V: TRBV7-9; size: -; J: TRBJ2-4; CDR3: CASSRTGGGKNIQYF; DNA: TGTGCCAGCAGCCGAACAGGGGGCGGCAAAAACATTCAGTACTTC
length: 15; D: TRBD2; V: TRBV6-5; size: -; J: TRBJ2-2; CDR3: CASTRTSGDTGELFF; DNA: TGTGCCAGCACCCGGACTAGCGGGGACACCGGGGAGCTGTTTTTT
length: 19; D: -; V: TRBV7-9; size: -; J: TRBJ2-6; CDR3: CASSSPSSTATTGANVLTF; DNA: TGTGCCAGCAGCTCTCCGTCTTCGACAGCCACTACTGGGGCCAACGTCCTGACTTTC
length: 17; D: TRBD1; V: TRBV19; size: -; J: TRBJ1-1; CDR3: CASSMGPGTGANTEAFF; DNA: TGTGCCAGTAGTATGGGCCCAGGGACAGGCGCGAACACTGAAGCTTTCTTT
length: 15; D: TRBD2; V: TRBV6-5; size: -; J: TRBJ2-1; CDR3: CASSKRGGLDNEQFF; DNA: TGTGCCAGCAGTAAGCGGGGGGGCCTTGACAATGAGCAGTTCTTC
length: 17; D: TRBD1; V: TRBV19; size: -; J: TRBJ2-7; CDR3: CASSIHPGDRGPYEQYF; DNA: TGTGCCAGTAGTATCCACCCCGGGGACAGGGGTCCCTACGAGCAGTACTTC
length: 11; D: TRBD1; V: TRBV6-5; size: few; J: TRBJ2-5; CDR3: CASDRGETQYF; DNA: TGTGCCAGTGACAGGGGAGAGACCCAGTACTTC
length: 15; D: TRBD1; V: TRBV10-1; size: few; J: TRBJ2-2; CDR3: CASSDRGGLTGELFF; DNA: TGCGCCAGCAGTGATAGAGGGGGCTTGACCGGGGAGCTGTTTTTT
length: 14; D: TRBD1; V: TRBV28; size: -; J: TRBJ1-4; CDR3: CASRPTGVLEKLFF; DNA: TGTGCCAGCAGACCCACAGGGGTTTTAGAAAAACTGTTTTTT
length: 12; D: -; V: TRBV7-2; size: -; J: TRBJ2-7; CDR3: CASSFRELEQYF; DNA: TGTGCCAGCAGCTTTCGAGAACTCGAGCAGTACTTC
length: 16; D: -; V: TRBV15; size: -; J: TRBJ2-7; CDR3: CATSREKPGTFYEQYF; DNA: TGTGCCACCAGCAGAGAAAAACCCGGGACATTCTACGAGCAGTACTTC
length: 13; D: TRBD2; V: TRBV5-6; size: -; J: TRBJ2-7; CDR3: CASSWAGGYEQYF; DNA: TGTGCCAGCAGCTGGGCGGGGGGCTACGAGCAGTACTTC